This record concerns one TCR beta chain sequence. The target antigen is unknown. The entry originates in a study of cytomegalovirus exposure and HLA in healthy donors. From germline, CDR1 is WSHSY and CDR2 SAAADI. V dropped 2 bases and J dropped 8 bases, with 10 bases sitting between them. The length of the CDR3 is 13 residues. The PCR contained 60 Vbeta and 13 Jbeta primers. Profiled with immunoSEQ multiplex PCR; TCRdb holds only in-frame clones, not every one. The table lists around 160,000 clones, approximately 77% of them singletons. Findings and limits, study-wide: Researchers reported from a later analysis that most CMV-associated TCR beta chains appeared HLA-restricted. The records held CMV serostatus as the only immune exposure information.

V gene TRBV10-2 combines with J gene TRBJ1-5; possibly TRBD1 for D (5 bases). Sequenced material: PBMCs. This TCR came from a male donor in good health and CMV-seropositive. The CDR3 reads CASSEGLGEPQHF. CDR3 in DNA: TGCGCCAGCAGTGAGGGGTTAGGGGAGCCCCAGCATTTT.